The sequence of this T cell receptor beta chain was determined in a study of blood T cell repertoires in COVID-19. Across the study: Collection of acute and convalescent COVID-19 samples took place in the United States, Italy and Spain.

Data came from immunoSEQ multiplex PCR; TCRdb stores just in-frame clones and leaves some out. The data contain tens of thousands of clones, approximately 90% of them singletons. Germline V CDR1 and CDR2: MDHEN, SYDVKM. V was shortened by 2 bases and J by 6 bases, with 5 bases between the two germline ends. The CDR3 extends over 12 amino acids. Individuals drawn from 24 US areas were roughly 18 to 100 years old. Which cohort a participant joined came from the clinical history participants gave. The receptor was derived from a middle-aged woman who had recovered from COVID-19. This chain uses TRBV28 with TRBJ1-5; D call uncertain. The material sequenced was PBMCs or T cells enriched from blood (not recorded which). CDR3 nucleotide sequence: TGTGCCAGCAGTTTAGTAGCTCAGCCCCAGCATTTT. Its translation: CASSLVAQPQHF.